The 25 T cell receptor beta chains listed next were all sequenced from one sample in a study of T cell repertoires in cytomegalovirus infection. Each CDR3 protein gets one entry after TCRdb re-called the reads with MiXCR. This sample has some 170,000 distinct CDR3 sequences, with 17% found just once. Sample: CD8+ T cells from PBMCs. Receptors were obtained from a human donor in good health (CMV status not recorded). Some clones in this sample may be carry-over from other donors' samples.

This clonotype showed up just a few times. The chain combines TRBV7-2 with TRBJ2-3; a possible D gene is TRBD2 (5 bases). V was clipped by 1 base and J by 6 bases, with 11 bases between them. The CDR3 is 14 amino acids. CDR1 and CDR2 from the germline V gene are SGHTA and FQGNSA. The CDR3 spells CASSLGNGVDTQYF. The CDR3, as DNA: TGTGCCAGCAGCTTAGGAAACGGGGTGGATACGCAGTATTTT.

The rearrangement uses TRBV25-1 and TRBJ2-1; D gene uncertain. CDR1 and CDR2 (germline): MGHDK, SYGVNS. There are 16 residues in the CDR3. V lost 4 bases and J 0 bases, leaving 13 bases between the germline ends. The CDR3 region has the DNA TGTGCCAGCAGTGGAAAGACACCTTTCTCCTACAATGAGCAGTTCTTC. Its protein product is CASSGKTPFSYNEQFF.

In its sample, this clonotype was seen a few times. The chain couples TRBV7-9 to TRBJ2-5; 10 positions match TRBD1. The CDR3 length is 15 residues. Looked up from germline, CDR1 is SEHNR and CDR2 is FQNEAQ (reference sequence). Germline trimming cut 4 bases from V and 1 base from J; bases unmatched to any gene: 3. DNA for the CDR3: TGTGCCAGCAGCTCCCGGGACAGGGGCCAAGAGACCCAGTACTTC. Amino acid sequence: CASSSRDRGQETQYF.

CDR3 DNA sequence: TGTGCCAGCAGTCCCGCGGGGTACTCCTACGAGCAGTACTTC. This gives the protein CASSPAGYSYEQYF. The rearrangement joins TRBV28 to TRBJ2-7, with D perhaps matching TRBD2 (6 bases). The V gene lost 5 bases and the J gene lost 0 bases, with 11 bases spanning the gap. The germline gives CDR1 MDHEN, CDR2 SYDVKM. This CDR3 region has 14 residues.

This clonotype appeared a few times. The rearrangement uses TRBV7-9 and TRBJ1-1; D ambiguous. CDR3 size: 15 residues. In germline, CDR1 is SEHNR, CDR2 FQNEAQ (reference sequence). V lost 5 bases to trimming and J lost 5 bases, with 18 bases between them. The CDR3 region is CASSQAKTLRTEAFF. CDR3 sequence (DNA): TGTGCCAGCAGCCAAGCAAAGACGCTGAGGACTGAAGCTTTCTTT. Full variable domain (outside the CDR3, taken from reference TRBV7-9 and TRBJ1-1): DTGVSQNPRHKITKRGQNVTFRCDPISEHNRLYWYRQTLGQGPEFLTYFQNEAQLEKSRLLSDRFSAERPKGSFSTLEIQRTEQGDSAMYLCASSQAKTLRTEAFFGQGTRLTVV.

The chain is built from TRBV6-2 or TRBV6-3 and TRBJ1-1; TRBD1 is a possible D gene (5 bases). CDR1 MNHEY and CDR2 SVGEGT come from the germline V gene. The CDR3 is 13 amino acids. Trimming removed 6 bases at V and 2 bases at J, with 10 bases between. CDR3: CASSPWDNTEAFF. DNA of the CDR3: TGTGCCAGCAGCCCTTGGGACAACACTGAAGCTTTCTTT.

The V gene is TRBV28, the J gene TRBJ1-5; TRBD1 might be the D (5 bases). This CDR3 region has 16 residues. The V end was cut by 1 base, the J end by 1 base, with 11 bases between. The V gene's germline CDR1 is MDHEN and CDR2 SYDVKM. The CDR3 DNA reads TGTGCCAGCAGTTTATACTCGACAGACAGCAATCAGCCCCAGCATTTT. Its protein is CASSLYSTDSNQPQHF.

V gene TRBV7-9 combines with J gene TRBJ2-1, with D uncertain. V was trimmed by 3 bases and J by 5 bases, leaving 11 bases between them. The germline V gene has CDR1 SEHNR and CDR2 FQNEAQ (reference sequence). The CDR3 has 14 amino acids. The CDR3 is CASSFVRQNNEQFF. CDR3 DNA: TGTGCCAGCAGCTTTGTTCGGCAGAACAATGAGCAGTTCTTC.

This clonotype was picked up a small number of times. This chain uses TRBV7-2 with TRBJ2-7; D possibly uses TRBD1 or TRBD2 (6 bases each). The CDR3 is 14 residues long. Per the germline V gene, CDR1 is SGHTA and CDR2 is FQGNSA. V shed 1 base and J shed 7 bases, with 14 bases lying between them. The CDR3 is CASSLVPGAREQYF. The CDR3 DNA follows: TGTGCCAGCAGCTTAGTACCGGGGGCGAGGGAGCAGTACTTC.

This clonotype was recorded a few times. The chain carries TRBV19 and TRBJ1-1; 9 bases are a match to TRBD1. Trimming at V came to 7 bases and at J to 7 bases, leaving 10 bases not matched to a gene. Germline values: CDR1 LNHDA, CDR2 SQIVND (reference sequence). The CDR3 is made up of 14 amino acids. As DNA, the CDR3 is TGTGCCAGTAAGGGGGACAGGGCCCAACTTGAAGCTTTCTTT. Its translation: CASKGDRAQLEAFF.

In its sample, this clonotype was seen a few times. The genes are TRBV6-2 or TRBV6-3 and TRBJ2-7; 9 bases are a match to TRBD1. Losses at the gene ends were 2 bases for V and 2 bases for J; bases not matched to a gene: 10. CDR1 and CDR2 from the germline V gene are MNHEY and SVGEGT. CDR3 length equals 17 residues. CDR3 region: CASSYKGSDRGPYEQYF. As DNA, the CDR3 is TGTGCCAGCAGTTACAAGGGCTCGGACAGGGGCCCCTACGAGCAGTACTTC.

In its sample, this clonotype was seen a few times. The chain employs TRBV2 and TRBJ1-5, with 7 bases lining up with TRBD1. V was clipped by 6 bases and J by 2 bases; unmatched bases: 4. CDR1 and CDR2 (germline): SNHLY, FYNNEI. The CDR3 covers 14 residues. CDR3 in DNA: TGTGCCAGCAGCATCGACAGGGGCAATCAGCCCCAGCATTTT. Encoded protein: CASSIDRGNQPQHF.

In its sample, this clonotype was seen a few times. This chain links TRBV6-2 or TRBV6-3 with TRBJ2-1; perhaps TRBD2 as D (5 bases). Trimming pared 2 bases from V and 8 bases from J, leaving 13 bases between. Germline CDR1 reads MNHEY; CDR2 reads SVGEGT. This CDR3 is built from 14 residues. The CDR3: CASSYARGSDEQFF. Here the CDR3 DNA reads TGTGCCAGCAGTTACGCTAGAGGTAGCGATGAGCAGTTCTTC.

V and J are TRBV6-6 and TRBJ2-3, with 14 bases matching TRBD2. Germline CDR1 reads MNHNY; CDR2 reads SVGAGI (reference sequence). The CDR3 totals 15 residues. After removal of 5 bases from V and 6 bases from J, the junction contained 4 bases not matched to a gene. The CDR3 spells CASSGTSGGRDTQYF. The CDR3 coding sequence is TGTGCCAGCAGTGGGACTAGCGGGGGAAGGGATACGCAGTATTTT.

A few counts support this clonotype. As DNA, the CDR3 is TGTGCCAGCAGCTTATGGGAGACCGGGGAGCTGTTTTTT. Translating it yields CASSLWETGELFF. The chain couples TRBV7-2 to TRBJ2-2, with TRBD2 as a possible D gene (5 bases). CDR3 length: 13 amino acids. V was shortened by 2 bases and J by 5 bases, with 6 bases between the two germline ends. CDR1 SGHTA and CDR2 FQGNSA come from the germline V gene.

The genes are TRBV4-1 and TRBJ2-7; TRBD2 matches 7 bases. The CDR3 runs 15 residues. Germline V gives CDR1 MGHRA, CDR2 YSYEKL. With 0 bases clipped from V and 4 bases from J, the junction kept 6 bases outside the gene matches. The CDR3 bases are TGCGCCAGCAGCCAAGAACCGGGGGGACTTTACGAGCAGTACTTC. It yields the protein CASSQEPGGLYEQYF.

This clonotype has a handful of counts. The chain carries TRBV25-1 and TRBJ2-3, with D unclear. V was trimmed by 1 base and J by 6 bases, leaving 14 bases between them. CDR3 length: 15 residues. CDR1 is MGHDK and CDR2 is SYGVNS in the germline V gene. CDR3 nucleotides: TGTGCCAGCAGTGAATCGGCGGCCACCGGGGATACGCAGTATTTT. This gives the protein CASSESAATGDTQYF.

This clonotype was recorded a few times. The chain links TRBV7-2 to TRBJ1-5; D is unclear. CDR3 length equals 14 residues. Germline CDR1 reads SGHTA; CDR2 reads FQGNSA. Trimming stripped 2 bases from V and 7 bases from J, with 12 bases between. The CDR3 protein is CASSLYEWEQPQHF. The CDR3 nucleotides read TGTGCCAGCAGCTTATATGAGTGGGAACAGCCCCAGCATTTT.

There are a few counts of this clonotype. The chain couples TRBV29-1 to TRBJ2-2; 8 bases agree with TRBD1. Germline V gives CDR1 SQVTM, CDR2 ANQGSEA. The CDR3 covers 15 residues. V lost 1 base and J lost 4; bases outside the gene matches: 5. In DNA form, the CDR3 reads TGCAGCGTTGAAGGCGGGACAGGCAGCACCGGGGAGCTGTTTTTT. It translates to CSVEGGTGSTGELFF.

The chain links TRBV7-8 to TRBJ2-7; D gene uncertain. The CDR3 is 11 amino acids. Germline V gives CDR1 SGHVS, CDR2 FQNEAQ. V was pared by 1 base and J by 5 bases, with 3 bases between. Here the CDR3 DNA reads TGTGCCAGCAGCTTAGAAAACGAGCAGTACTTC. It yields the protein CASSLENEQYF.

The chain employs TRBV7-6 and TRBJ2-6; D ambiguous. Germline CDR1 is SGHVS and CDR2 is FNYEAQ. The germline V and J ends were trimmed by 6 bases and 2 bases, with 5 bases remaining between them. The CDR3 spans 13 residues. CDR3 sequence (DNA): TGTGCCAGCAGGGGAACTGGGGCCAACGTCCTGACTTTC. It specifies CASRGTGANVLTF.

This clonotype came up many times. The chain has TRBV29-1 and TRBJ1-5; D is uncertain. The germline CDR1 and CDR2 sequences are SQVTM and ANQGSEA. V dropped 0 bases and J dropped 3 bases, with 6 bases sitting between them. There are 13 residues in the CDR3. The CDR3 loop is CSVEEGNNQPQHF. In DNA form, the CDR3 reads TGCAGCGTTGAAGAAGGGAACAATCAGCCCCAGCATTTT.

This clonotype came up a few times. The chain carries TRBV7-6 and TRBJ2-5; D not certain. V lost 6 bases to trimming and J lost 6 bases, with 14 bases between them. The CDR3 is 13 amino acids. Germline CDR1 reads SGHVS; CDR2 reads FNYEAQ. The CDR3: CASSSSPTKTQYF. CDR3 nucleotide sequence: TGTGCCAGCAGTTCGAGCCCGACGAAGACCCAGTACTTC.

This clonotype was seen at least ten times. The rearrangement joins TRBV6-2 or TRBV6-3 to TRBJ2-3; TRBD2 aligns across 11 bases. The J segment lost 12 bases and the V segment lost 11 bases, leaving 13 bases of the junction unmatched. The CDR3 has 13 residues. Germline-derived CDR1 and CDR2 are MNHEY and SVGEGT. The CDR3 bases are TGTGCCTCCTCGATGACTAGCGGGACTTCTCAGTATTTT. This encodes CASSMTSGTSQYF.

The V gene is TRBV14, the J gene TRBJ1-1; no definite D call. The CDR3 totals 14 residues. V lost 4 bases and J 2 bases, leaving 11 bases between the germline ends. Germline values: CDR1 SGHDN, CDR2 FVKESK. The CDR3 here is CASSLRGINTEAFF. CDR3 coding DNA: TGTGCCAGCAGCCTAAGAGGCATAAACACTGAAGCTTTCTTT.